This entry is about one T cell receptor (beta chain). The target antigen is unknown. The sample belongs to a study of T cell responses to AZD1222 COVID-19 vaccine. Study-level background: Second doses were pooled across both intervals (about 4 or about 12 weeks). Findings and caveats of the study: Unmutated variant regions are reportedly targeted by nearly half of spike-specific TCRs. Females made up more of the donors, who were largely white British, and clonal diversity may have come out too low. Only a handful of AZD1222 recipients tested seropositive at baseline.

CDR1 MDHEN and CDR2 SYDVKM come from the germline V gene. Trimming cost V 4 bases and J 5 bases, with 11 bases left between them. CDR3 size: 13 residues. Produced via immunoSEQ multiplex PCR; TCRdb's table is partial and in-frame only. The sample has approximately 100,000 clones, just over 90% seen once; the top ten hold approximately 1.2%. Here the sequenced sample was peripheral blood, taken on day 0 of AZD1222 vaccination. The J gene is TRBJ2-5, the V gene TRBV28; D unresolved. The receptor was isolated from an adult in good health. As DNA, the CDR3 is TGTGCCAGCAGTTATAGACTGGATGAGACCCAGTACTTC. The encoded protein is CASSYRLDETQYF.